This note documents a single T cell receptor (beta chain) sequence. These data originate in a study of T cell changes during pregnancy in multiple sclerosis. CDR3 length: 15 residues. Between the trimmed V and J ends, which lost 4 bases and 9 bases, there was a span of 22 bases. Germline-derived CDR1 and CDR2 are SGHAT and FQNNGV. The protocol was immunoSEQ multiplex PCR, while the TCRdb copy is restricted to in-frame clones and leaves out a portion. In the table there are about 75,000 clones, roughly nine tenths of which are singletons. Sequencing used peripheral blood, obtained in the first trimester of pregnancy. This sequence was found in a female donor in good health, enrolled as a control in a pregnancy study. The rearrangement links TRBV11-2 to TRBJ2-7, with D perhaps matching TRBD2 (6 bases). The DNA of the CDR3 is TGTGCCAGCAGCTCAGATCCCGGGAGATCGTTAGGGCAGTACTTC. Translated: CASSSDPGRSLGQYF.